This is a list of T cell receptor beta chains from one sample in a study of OX40 agonist ivuxolimab in advanced cancers. Clones were sequenced by immunoSEQ multiplex PCR, and TCRdb holds only the in-frame ones, with some missing. The sample has roughly 11,000 clones, about two thirds seen once. The specimen comprised CD4+ or CD8+ T cells sorted from blood, sampled in a trial of the OX40 agonist ivuxolimab. Receptors originate from an adult with an advanced solid tumor such as melanoma, head and neck, liver or kidney cancer. The CDR3 runs from the conserved cysteine through the conserved F or W. Each record gives: D gene, V gene, J gene, clone size, CDR3 DNA, CDR3 protein. The D gene is left open where the match is weak. Clone size, where shown, is once, few, many, or a class for clones that have expanded.

-	TRBV6-5	TRBJ2-1	-	TGTGCCAGCAGTTTAGAGCAAGCCTACAATGAGCAGTTCTTC	CASSLEQAYNEQFF
TRBD1	TRBV27	TRBJ1-3	large	TGTGCCAGCAGTGATTGGACAGGGCCTGGAAACACCATATATTTT	CASSDWTGPGNTIYF
TRBD2	TRBV4-3	TRBJ2-1	-	TGCGCCAGCAGCCAAGACCTAGCGGGAAACAATGAGCAGTTCTTC	CASSQDLAGNNEQFF
-	TRBV27	TRBJ2-7	-	TGTGCCAGCAGTGAGGTCCCAGCAGGGGATGAGCAGTACTTC	CASSEVPAGDEQYF
TRBD1	TRBV11-2	TRBJ1-2	-	TGTGCCAGCAGCTTAGGGACAGGGGGCTTGGGGACATATGGCTACACCTTC	CASSLGTGGLGTYGYTF
-	TRBV6-5	TRBJ1-2	few	TGTGCCAGCAGTTCCGGAGCGCAAACCTTC	CASSSGAQTF
-	TRBV4-3	TRBJ2-4	-	TGCGCCAGCAGCCAAGAGGGGTGGGACGAAAACATTCAGTACTTC	CASSQEGWDENIQYF
-	TRBV25-1	TRBJ2-5	once	TGTGCCAGCAGTGAACAGTCCAGATTGGGGGAGACCCAGTACTTC	CASSEQSRLGETQYF
TRBD2	TRBV6-1	TRBJ2-1	-	TGTGCCAGCAACTCGGGACTAGCGGGTGGAGATGAGCAGTTCTTC	CASNSGLAGGDEQFF
-	TRBV19	TRBJ2-7	once	TGTGCCAGTAGTACACAGGTACCCTACGAGCAGTACTTC	CASSTQVPYEQYF
-	TRBV19	TRBJ1-2	-	TGTGCCAGTAGTACCCACGCGGGACTGCCTCTGAACTATGGCTACACCTTC	CASSTHAGLPLNYGYTF
-	TRBV10-3	TRBJ1-5	-	TGTGCCATCAGTACAGGGACTAGCAATCAGCCCCAGCATTTT	CAISTGTSNQPQHF
-	TRBV2	TRBJ2-1	-	TGTGCCAGCAGTGGTAATTACAATGAGCAGTTCTTC	CASSGNYNEQFF
-	TRBV9	TRBJ1-6	-	TGTGCCAGCAGCGCGACAAGCTTAGCTTCACCCCTCCACTTT	CASSATSLASPLHF